Sequencing of this T cell receptor beta chain was carried out in a study of blood T cell repertoires in COVID-19. The V gene end was trimmed by 0 bases and the J gene end by 12 bases; junction bases not matched to a gene: 2. Germline CDR1 and CDR2: GTSNPN and SVGIG (reference sequence). The CDR3 loop spans 11 amino acids. Cohorts were determined from participant-reported clinical history. This table comes from immunoSEQ multiplex PCR, and its TCRdb copy is limited to in-frame clones, with some not included. The sample includes a few hundred thousand clones, about 87% of them seen just once. This clonotype was sampled from a woman in her thirties or forties with acute COVID-19. Sequencing input: PBMCs or T cells enriched from blood (not recorded which). The chain has TRBV30 and TRBJ1-1, with 9 positions matching TRBD1. CDR3 region: CAWSVQGATFF. CDR3 DNA: TGTGCCTGGAGTGTACAGGGGGCGACTTTCTTT.